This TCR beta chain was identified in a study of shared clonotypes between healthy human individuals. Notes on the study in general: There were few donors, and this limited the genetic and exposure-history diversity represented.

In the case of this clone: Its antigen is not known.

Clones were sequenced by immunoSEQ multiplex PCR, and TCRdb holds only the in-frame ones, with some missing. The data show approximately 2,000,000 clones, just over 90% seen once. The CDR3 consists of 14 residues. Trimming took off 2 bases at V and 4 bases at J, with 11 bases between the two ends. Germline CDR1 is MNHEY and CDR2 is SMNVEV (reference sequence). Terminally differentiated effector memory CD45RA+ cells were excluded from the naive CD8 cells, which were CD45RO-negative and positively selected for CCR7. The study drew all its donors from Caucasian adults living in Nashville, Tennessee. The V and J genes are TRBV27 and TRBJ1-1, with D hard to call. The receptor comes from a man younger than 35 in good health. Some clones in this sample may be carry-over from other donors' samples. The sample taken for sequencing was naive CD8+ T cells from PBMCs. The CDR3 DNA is TGTGCCAGCAGTTTAGGCAGGTCCCCCACTGAAGCTTTCTTT. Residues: CASSLGRSPTEAFF.